These T cell receptor beta chains were read from a single sample in a study of Tregs in tolerant kidney transplant recipients. Sequencing used immunoSEQ multiplex PCR; TCRdb keeps in-frame clones, though not all of them. The data hold approximately 43,000 clones, with 91% observed a single time. Material: Tregs from blood. All receptors derive from a human donor in good health. CDR3s include the opening cysteine and the closing phenylalanine or tryptophan. Fields, in order: CDR3 protein, CDR3 DNA, V gene, D gene, clone size, J gene. A D gene is named only where the DNA matches it firmly. The size field is filled for only some rows; it gives once, few, many or a size class.

CASSVAPGGGGAPWAQYF	TGTGCCAGCAGCGTAGCCCCAGGGGGCGGGGGGGCCCCGTGGGCCCAGTACTTC	TRBV9	.	once	TRBJ2-5
CASSLSADTQYF	TGTGCCAGCAGCCTGTCAGCAGATACGCAGTATTTT	TRBV5-4	.	once	TRBJ2-3
CASSQVPPGQGAYEQYF	TGCGCCAGCAGCCAGGTGCCCCCGGGACAGGGGGCCTACGAGCAGTACTTC	TRBV4-1	TRBD1	.	TRBJ2-7
CASSLAPRNYGYTF	TGTGCCAGCAGCTTGGCGCCCCGCAACTATGGCTACACCTTC	TRBV5-6	.	.	TRBJ1-2
CASGTGVSYEQYF	TGTGCCAGTGGGACAGGGGTAAGCTACGAGCAGTACTTC	TRBV28	TRBD1	.	TRBJ2-7
CASSLTGGSYEQYF	TGTGCCAGCAGCCTTACAGGGGGCTCCTACGAGCAGTACTTC	TRBV7-3	TRBD1	.	TRBJ2-7
CASSALLGTGNEKLFF	TGTGCCAGTAGCGCCCTGCTCGGGACAGGCAATGAAAAACTGTTTTTT	TRBV19	TRBD1	.	TRBJ1-4
CASSYVGIGSYNEQFF	TGTGCCAGCAGTTACGTGGGGATTGGATCCTACAATGAGCAGTTCTTC	TRBV6-5	.	once	TRBJ2-1
CAWSSLAFSTDTQYF	TGTGCCTGGAGTAGCCTAGCCTTTAGCACAGATACGCAGTATTTT	TRBV30	.	.	TRBJ2-3
CAISERTGSEAFF	TGTGCCATCAGTGAACGGACGGGCTCTGAAGCTTTCTTT	TRBV10-3	.	.	TRBJ1-1
CASSPWGDLQPQHF	TGTGCCAGCTCACCCTGGGGGGACTTGCAGCCCCAGCATTTT	TRBV18	.	.	TRBJ1-5
CASRRGGTDTQYF	TGTGCCAGCAGAAGAGGGGGCACAGATACGCAGTATTTT	TRBV6-5	.	.	TRBJ2-3
CATSRGVREQYF	TGTGCCACCAGCAGAGGGGTCCGCGAGCAGTACTTC	TRBV15	.	.	TRBJ2-7
CASSYNIGQGTDTQYF	TGTGCCAGCAGTTACAACATTGGACAGGGCACAGATACGCAGTATTTT	TRBV6-6	TRBD1	.	TRBJ2-3
CASSFDNRASAYEQYF	TGCGCCAGCAGCTTCGATAACAGGGCCTCGGCCTACGAGCAGTACTTC	TRBV5-1	.	.	TRBJ2-7
CASRPTHAYEQYF	TGTGCCAGCCGCCCCACACACGCCTACGAGCAGTACTTC	TRBV11-2	.	.	TRBJ2-7
CASSLRRGETQYF	TGTGCCAGCAGCTTAAGGCGAGGGGAGACCCAGTACTTC	TRBV7-3	.	.	TRBJ2-5
CASSPQRGAYNEQFF	TGTGCCAGCAGCCCCCAGCGGGGAGCGTACAATGAGCAGTTCTTC	TRBV7-3	TRBD2	.	TRBJ2-1
CASSLAGSHSQYGYTF	TGTGCCAGCAGCTTGGCTGGTTCTCACTCTCAATATGGCTACACCTTC	TRBV5-8	.	once	TRBJ1-2
CAIRDRGYEQYF	TGTGCCATCAGGGACAGGGGGTACGAGCAGTACTTC	TRBV10-3	TRBD1	.	TRBJ2-7
CAISGGPTGGYEQFF	TGTGCCATCAGTGGGGGACCGACAGGTGGCTATGAGCAGTTCTTC	TRBV10-3	.	.	TRBJ2-1
CASSSAEQPQHF	TGTGCCAGCTCATCCGCGGAACAGCCCCAGCATTTT	TRBV18	.	.	TRBJ1-5
CASSLAGKRYGYTF	TGTGCCAGCAGCTTAGCAGGGAAGAGGTATGGCTACACCTTC	TRBV7-8	.	.	TRBJ1-2
CASSLGQLGREAFF	TGCGCCAGCAGCCTTGGACAGTTGGGACGTGAAGCTTTCTTT	TRBV4-1	.	once	TRBJ1-1
CASSIGLAASYEQYF	TGTGCCAGTAGTATAGGTTTAGCGGCCTCCTACGAGCAGTACTTC	TRBV19	.	.	TRBJ2-7
CSVEGGRGADTQYF	TGCAGCGTTGAAGGCGGGAGGGGGGCAGATACGCAGTATTTT	TRBV29-1	TRBD2	.	TRBJ2-3
CASTRTGEGEKLFF	TGTGCCAGCACTCGGACAGGAGAAGGTGAAAAACTGTTTTTT	TRBV25-1	TRBD1	.	TRBJ1-4
CASSLVWSGGKGDGYTF	TGTGCCAGCAGCTTAGTCTGGTCAGGGGGCAAGGGCGATGGCTACACCTTC	TRBV7-8	TRBD1	once	TRBJ1-2
CASSIIGGRWASGTTDTQYF	TGTGCCAGTAGTATCATAGGGGGGCGGTGGGCTAGCGGGACCACAGATACGCAGTATTTT	TRBV19	TRBD2	.	TRBJ2-3
CASSLGAGGKLFF	TGCGCCAGCAGCTTGGGGGCGGGCGGAAAACTGTTTTTT	TRBV5-1	.	.	TRBJ1-4
CASSYLTGADNTEAFF	TGTGCCAGCAGTTACCTTACAGGGGCGGATAACACTGAAGCTTTCTTT	TRBV6-6	TRBD1	.	TRBJ1-1
CASSSSREGFNEQFF	TGTGCCAGCAGCTCTTCAAGGGAGGGATTCAATGAGCAGTTCTTC	TRBV7-8	TRBD2	.	TRBJ2-1
CAWSAGVNTEAFF	TGTGCCTGGAGTGCCGGGGTTAACACTGAAGCTTTCTTT	TRBV30	.	.	TRBJ1-1